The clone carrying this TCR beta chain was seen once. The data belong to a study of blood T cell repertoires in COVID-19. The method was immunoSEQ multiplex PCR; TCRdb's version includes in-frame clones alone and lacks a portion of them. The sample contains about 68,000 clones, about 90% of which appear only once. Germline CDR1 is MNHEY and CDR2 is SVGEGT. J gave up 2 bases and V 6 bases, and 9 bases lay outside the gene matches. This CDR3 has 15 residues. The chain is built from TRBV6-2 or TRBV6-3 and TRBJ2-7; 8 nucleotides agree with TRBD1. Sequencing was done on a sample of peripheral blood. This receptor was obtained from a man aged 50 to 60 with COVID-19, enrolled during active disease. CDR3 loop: CASSRGTGYTYEQYF. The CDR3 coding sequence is TGTGCCAGCAGCCGCGGGACAGGCTACACCTACGAGCAGTACTTC.